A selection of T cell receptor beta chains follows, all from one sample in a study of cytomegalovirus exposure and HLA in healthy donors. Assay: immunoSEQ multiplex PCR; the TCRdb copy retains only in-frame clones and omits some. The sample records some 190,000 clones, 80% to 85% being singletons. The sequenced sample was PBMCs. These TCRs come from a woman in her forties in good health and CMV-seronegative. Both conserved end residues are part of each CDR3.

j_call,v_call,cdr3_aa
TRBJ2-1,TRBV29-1,CSVEDRIAGQLNEQFF
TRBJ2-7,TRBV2,CASSQDTGHEQYF
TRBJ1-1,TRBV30,CAWSGQKNSVRTLTFGAFF
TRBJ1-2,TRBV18,CASSPDTTSSYGYTF
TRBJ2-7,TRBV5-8,CASSLGQGLTYEQYF
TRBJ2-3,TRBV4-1,CASSQRDRLTDTQYF
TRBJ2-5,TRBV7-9,CASSLRLAEYQETQYF
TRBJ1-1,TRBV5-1,CASNPSRAGTEAFF
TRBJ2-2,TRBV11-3,CASSWTGTNTGELFF
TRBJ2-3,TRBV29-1,CSVEEGWGLATDTQYF
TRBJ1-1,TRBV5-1,CASSFVPGQVKSEAFF
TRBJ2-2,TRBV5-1,CASSLAPTGSGELFF
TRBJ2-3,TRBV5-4,CASSLSGGGYTDTQYF
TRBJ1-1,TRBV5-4,CASSLTGTEAFF
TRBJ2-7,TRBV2,CASSTTAQGGHEQYF
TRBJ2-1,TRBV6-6,CASSWGAGAPGEQFF
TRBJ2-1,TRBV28,CASRAGLAGFKDEQFF
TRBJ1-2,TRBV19,CASSTTVSNGYTF
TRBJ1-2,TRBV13,CASSLRRSAGPYGYTF
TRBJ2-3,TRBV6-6,CASSYPRAGGTDTQYF
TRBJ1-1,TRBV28,CASRELMNTEAFF
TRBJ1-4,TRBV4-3,CASSQDAGRGEKLFF
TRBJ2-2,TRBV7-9,CASSLDPSAPTGELFF
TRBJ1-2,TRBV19,CASSRGQDYGYTF
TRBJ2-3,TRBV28,CASTVSTPGLFLDTQYF
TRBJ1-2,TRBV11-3,CASSLHGGNYGYTF
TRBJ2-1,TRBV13,CASSQQLRGYEQFF
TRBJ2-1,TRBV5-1,CASSMAGGPNNEQFF
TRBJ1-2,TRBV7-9,CSSSLTTGPTNYGYTF
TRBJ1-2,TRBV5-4,CASSSPGLSYGYTF
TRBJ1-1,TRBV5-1,CASSFSRGTEAFF
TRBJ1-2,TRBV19,CASSSGQGNYGYTF
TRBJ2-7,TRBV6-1,CASLDREEPYEQYF
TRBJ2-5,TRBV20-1,CSSGGGETQYF
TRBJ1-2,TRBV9,CASSPSGRNYGYTF
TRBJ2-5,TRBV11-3,CASSPGTSVYQETQYF
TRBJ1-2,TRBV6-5,CASKRGAPVAHGYTF
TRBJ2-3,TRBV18,CASSPGATQYF
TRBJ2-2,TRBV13,CASTFGISGELFF
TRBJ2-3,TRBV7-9,CASSLISLGGGVDTQYF
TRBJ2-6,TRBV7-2,CASSLVIPGANVLTF
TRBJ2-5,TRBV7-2,CASSGYTSGKETQYF
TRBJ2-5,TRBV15,CATSSPGRGLETQYF
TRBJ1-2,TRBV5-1,CASSLGQNYGYTF
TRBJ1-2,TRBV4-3,CASSQDRRGGYTF
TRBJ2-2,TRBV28,CASSGLAGASGELFF
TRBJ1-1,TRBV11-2,CASSWATGANTEAFF
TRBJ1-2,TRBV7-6,CASSSDTFYGYTF
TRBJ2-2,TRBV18,CASSPKGAGELFF
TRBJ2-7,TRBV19,CASSSPYSGGQSYEQYF
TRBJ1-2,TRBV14,CASSQRLEGDGYTF
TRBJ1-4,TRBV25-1,CASSADRGDEKLFF
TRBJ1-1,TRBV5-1,CASSSQENTEAFF
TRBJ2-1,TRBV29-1,CSVEKTSGDGYEQFF
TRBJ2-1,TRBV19,CASRGGQGAYNEQFF
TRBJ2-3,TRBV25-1,CASSESTGVTDTQYF
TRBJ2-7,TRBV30,CAWEWTAGTYEQYF